A selection of T cell receptor beta chains follows, all from one sample in a study of siplizumab effects on memory and regulatory T cells. Produced via immunoSEQ multiplex PCR; TCRdb's table is partial and in-frame only. The table shows fewer than 120,000 clones, with roughly 92% occurring only once. Specimen: CD4+ T cells sorted from blood. These receptor sequences come from a human donor in good health. Both conserved end residues are part of each CDR3. Each record gives: J gene, V gene, D gene, clone size, CDR3 DNA, CDR3 protein. A D gene is named only where the DNA matches it firmly. Some rows have no size entry. The others give once, few or many, or a class for an expanded clone.

TRBJ2-6,TRBV14,NA,NA,TGTGCCAGCAGCCAAGACAGGGGACGAACCAACGTCCTGACTTTC,CASSQDRGRTNVLTF
TRBJ2-7,TRBV5-1,NA,NA,TGCGCCAGCAGCCCGAGACAGGCCTCCTACGAGCAGTACTTC,CASSPRQASYEQYF
TRBJ2-7,TRBV28,NA,NA,TGTGCCAGCAGTTTGAAGTGGTACGAGCAGTACTTC,CASSLKWYEQYF
TRBJ2-7,TRBV25-1,TRBD1,NA,TGTGCCAGCAGTGAGGGACAGGGGTCCTTTTACGAGCAGTACTTC,CASSEGQGSFYEQYF
TRBJ1-1,TRBV9,NA,few,TGTGCCAGCAGCGTAGAAGGGAACACTGAAGCTTTCTTT,CASSVEGNTEAFF
TRBJ2-3,TRBV27,NA,NA,TGTGCCAGCAGTTTAATTAGGACTAAGCCATCAGATACGCAGTATTTT,CASSLIRTKPSDTQYF
TRBJ2-3,TRBV9,TRBD2,NA,TGTGCCAGCAGCTCACCCGGGACTAGCGGAACTAGCACAGATACGCAGTATTTT,CASSSPGTSGTSTDTQYF
TRBJ2-3,TRBV14,NA,NA,TGTGCCAGCAACCATCTTCTAGACTTCACAGATACGCAGTATTTT,CASNHLLDFTDTQYF
TRBJ2-7,TRBV29-1,TRBD1,NA,TGCAGCGTTGCCGGGACAGGGTCGGGCGAGCAGTACTTC,CSVAGTGSGEQYF
TRBJ2-7,TRBV9,NA,few,TGTGCCAGCAGCTTAAGGGACGCGAGCTACGAGCAGTACTTC,CASSLRDASYEQYF
TRBJ1-5,TRBV2,NA,NA,TGTGCCAGCAGTATCTCCATTGATCAGCCCCAGCATTTT,CASSISIDQPQHF
TRBJ2-5,TRBV5-1,TRBD2,NA,TGCGCCAGCAGCTCGGCTAGCGGGACTAAGACCCAGTACTTC,CASSSASGTKTQYF
TRBJ1-2,TRBV19,NA,NA,TGTGCCAGTACCCTAGTCCGGGGAACAGGGGGCTACACCTTC,CASTLVRGTGGYTF
TRBJ2-3,TRBV29-1,NA,NA,TGCAGCGTGTGGCAGGGGCGCCTCGGCACAGATACGCAGTATTTT,CSVWQGRLGTDTQYF
TRBJ2-7,TRBV6-1,NA,NA,TGTGCCAGCATCCCACGGGGCACCATCTCCTACGAGCAGTACTTC,CASIPRGTISYEQYF
TRBJ1-1,TRBV20-1,NA,few,TGCAGTGCTAGAGGGGACACTGAAGCTTTCTTT,CSARGDTEAFF
TRBJ2-7,TRBV6-5,NA,NA,TGTGCCAGCAGTAATAAGGCCTACGAGCAGTACTTC,CASSNKAYEQYF
TRBJ2-5,TRBV5-1,NA,NA,TGCGCCAGCAGCTTGGGCCAGCCAAGGGAGACCCAGTACTTC,CASSLGQPRETQYF
TRBJ1-6,TRBV7-9,NA,NA,TGTGCCAGCAGCGGGACGGACGACACCCTCCACTTT,CASSGTDDTLHF
TRBJ2-7,TRBV9,TRBD2,NA,TGTGCCAGCAGCGTAGGGGCGGGAGTGGCCTACGAGCAGTACTTC,CASSVGAGVAYEQYF
TRBJ2-3,TRBV6-1,TRBD2,NA,TGTGCCAGCAACGTTGCGGCGGGAGGTGCAGATACGCAGTATTTT,CASNVAAGGADTQYF
TRBJ2-7,TRBV14,NA,NA,TGTGCCAGCAGCCAAGAGGGAGAGTTCCGCGAGCAGTACTTC,CASSQEGEFREQYF
TRBJ2-1,TRBV2,NA,once,TGTGCCAGCAGTGAATTAACTAGTATGAATGAGCAGTTCTTC,CASSELTSMNEQFF
TRBJ1-6,TRBV19,NA,NA,TGTGCCAGTAGTATAAAGACGGGAGGGAATAATTCACCCCTCCACTTT,CASSIKTGGNNSPLHF
TRBJ1-3,TRBV10-1,NA,NA,TGCGCCAGCAGTGAGTCAGGGGCGCCTTGTAACACCATATATTTT,CASSESGAPCNTIYF
TRBJ1-1,TRBV5-6,NA,once,TGTGCCAGCAGCCCCTTTTTGGATTCTGACACTGAAGCTTTCTTT,CASSPFLDSDTEAFF
TRBJ2-7,TRBV5-5,NA,NA,TGTGCCAGCAGCTTGGCCCCGACTGGGACCTACGAGCAGTACTTC,CASSLAPTGTYEQYF
TRBJ2-2,TRBV25-1,NA,NA,TGTGCCAGCAGTGAAATGAGTCTTGGGCGGGAGCTGTTTTTT,CASSEMSLGRELFF
TRBJ2-7,TRBV6-1,NA,NA,TGTGCCAGCAGGAGGGGGGGTGGGCTCCGCGACGAGCAGTACTTC,CASRRGGGLRDEQYF
TRBJ1-1,TRBV7-9,NA,NA,TGTGCCAGCAGCTTAGCGCCCTCCCCCCAAGCTTTCTTT,CASSLAPSPQAFF
TRBJ1-2,TRBV18,NA,few,TGTGCCAGCTCACCACCTACTCCCTCCTACTATGGCTACACCTTC,CASSPPTPSYYGYTF
TRBJ2-1,TRBV2,TRBD2,NA,TGTGCCAGCAAGCGGGAGGTGAGCTCCTACAATGAGCAGTTCTTC,CASKREVSSYNEQFF
TRBJ1-2,TRBV7-8,NA,once,TGTGCCAGCAGCTTTTTTACCTCATCTGGCTACACCTTC,CASSFFTSSGYTF
TRBJ1-2,TRBV5-1,NA,NA,TGCGCCAGCAGCAACAGACAGGCGTCCGGCTACACCTTC,CASSNRQASGYTF